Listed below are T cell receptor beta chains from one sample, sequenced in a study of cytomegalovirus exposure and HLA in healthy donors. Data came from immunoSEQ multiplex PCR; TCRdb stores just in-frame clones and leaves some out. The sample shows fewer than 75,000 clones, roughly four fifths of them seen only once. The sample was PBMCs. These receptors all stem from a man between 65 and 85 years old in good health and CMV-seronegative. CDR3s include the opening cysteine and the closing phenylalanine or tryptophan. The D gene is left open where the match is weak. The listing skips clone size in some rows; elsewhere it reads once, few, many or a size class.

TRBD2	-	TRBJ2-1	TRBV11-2	TGTGCCAGCAGCTTAGCGGGAGGGGTAAATGAGCAGTTCTTC	CASSLAGGVNEQFF
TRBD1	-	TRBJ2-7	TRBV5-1	TGCGCCAGCAGGGTAGGACAGGGGTCCTGGGAGCAGTACTTC	CASRVGQGSWEQYF
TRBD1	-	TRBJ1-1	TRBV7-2	TGTGCCAGCACAAACCTTCCGGGACAGGGGGATGCTCCTGAAGCTTTCTTT	CASTNLPGQGDAPEAFF
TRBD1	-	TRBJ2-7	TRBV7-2	TGTGCCAGCAGCTTAGGACAGGGGAACGAGCAGTACTTC	CASSLGQGNEQYF
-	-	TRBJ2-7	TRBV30	TGTGCCTGCGACAGGCGCTCCTACGAGCAGTACTTC	CACDRRSYEQYF
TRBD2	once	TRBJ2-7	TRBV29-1	TGCAGCGTTGTGCGGGGGGCCTACGAGCAGTACTTC	CSVVRGAYEQYF
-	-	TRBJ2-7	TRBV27	TGTGCCAGCAGCCCAAGGGGGGGTCCTTCCTACGAGCAGTACTTC	CASSPRGGPSYEQYF
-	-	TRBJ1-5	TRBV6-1	TGTGCCAGCAGTGGTACGACTGGTCAGCCCCAGCATTTT	CASSGTTGQPQHF
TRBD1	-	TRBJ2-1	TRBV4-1	TGCGCCAGCAGCCGCCCCCCAGGGGGATACAATGAGCAGTTCTTC	CASSRPPGGYNEQFF
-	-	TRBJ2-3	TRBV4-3	TGCGCCAGCAGCCAAGAGGCTTGGCAGGCACCCACAGATACGCAGTATTTT	CASSQEAWQAPTDTQYF
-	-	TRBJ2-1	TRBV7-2	TGTGCCAGCAGCTTAGCGGGGCTCTCGAACAATGAGCAGTTCTTC	CASSLAGLSNNEQFF
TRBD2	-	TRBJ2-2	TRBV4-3	TGCGCCAGCAGCCAGGCTAGCGGGGGGGCCGGAGAGGTCGGGGAGCTGTTTTTT	CASSQASGGAGEVGELFF
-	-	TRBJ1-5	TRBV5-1	TGCGCCAGCAGCCCGGACGGGGGCAATCAGCCCCAGCATTTT	CASSPDGGNQPQHF
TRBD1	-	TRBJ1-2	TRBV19	TGTGCCAGTATTCGGACAGGGGGTGCCTATGGCTTCACCTTC	CASIRTGGAYGFTF
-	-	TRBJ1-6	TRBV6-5	TGTGCCAGCAGTTACTCGAACCAGGCCCTAAATTCACCCCTCCACTTT	CASSYSNQALNSPLHF
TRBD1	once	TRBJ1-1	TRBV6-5	TGTGCCAGCCGGTTACAGGGGGACACTGAAGCTTTCTTT	CASRLQGDTEAFF
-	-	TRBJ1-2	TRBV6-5	TGTGCCAGCAGAGGTTCGACAGAAGCTAACTATGGCTACACCTTC	CASRGSTEANYGYTF
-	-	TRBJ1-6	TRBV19	TGTGCCAGTAGTATGGGCAAACAACGGCTTTCACCCCTCCACTTT	CASSMGKQRLSPLHF
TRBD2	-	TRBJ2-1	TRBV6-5	TGTGCCAGCAGTTACTCCCCCCTAGCGGGAGTAGGGGAGCAGTTCTTC	CASSYSPLAGVGEQFF
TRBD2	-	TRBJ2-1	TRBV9	TGTGCCAGCAGCGTAGGAGGAGGGTGGGCGGGGGGGCTCTACAATGAGCAGTTCTTC	CASSVGGGWAGGLYNEQFF
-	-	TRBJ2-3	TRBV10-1	TGCGCCAGCAGTAAAAGAACAGGGAGCACAGATACGCAGTATTTT	CASSKRTGSTDTQYF
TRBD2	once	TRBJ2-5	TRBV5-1	TGCGCCAGCAGCTTGGGTCTAGCGGGAAAAGAGACCCAGTACTTC	CASSLGLAGKETQYF
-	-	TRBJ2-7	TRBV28	TGTGCCAGCAGTGTACCGGGAGAGGGAACCTACGAGCAGTACTTC	CASSVPGEGTYEQYF
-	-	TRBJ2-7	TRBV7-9	TGTGCCAGCAGCTTAATAAGGGGGTCCCACGAGCAGTACTTC	CASSLIRGSHEQYF
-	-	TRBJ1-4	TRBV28	TGTGCCAGCAGTTCCCTGACAGGCTCTATCGAAAAACTGTTTTTT	CASSSLTGSIEKLFF
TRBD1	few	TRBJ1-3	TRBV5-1	TGCGCCAGCAGCGGCAAAGGGGGCGGCTCTGGAAACACCATATATTTT	CASSGKGGGSGNTIYF
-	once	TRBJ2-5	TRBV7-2	TGTGCCAGCAGCTCACTAGGGCATGAACAAGAGACCCAGTACTTC	CASSSLGHEQETQYF
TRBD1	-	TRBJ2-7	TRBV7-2	TGTGCCAGCAGCTTAGGGTCGGGACAGGTGTACGAGCAGTACTTC	CASSLGSGQVYEQYF
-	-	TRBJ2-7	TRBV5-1	TGCGCCAGCAGCTTGGAGGAGTACTACTCCTACGAGCAGTACTTC	CASSLEEYYSYEQYF
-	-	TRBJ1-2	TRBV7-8	TGTGCCAGCAGCTTAGCGAATCGAGGGATTGCCTATGGCTACACCTTC	CASSLANRGIAYGYTF